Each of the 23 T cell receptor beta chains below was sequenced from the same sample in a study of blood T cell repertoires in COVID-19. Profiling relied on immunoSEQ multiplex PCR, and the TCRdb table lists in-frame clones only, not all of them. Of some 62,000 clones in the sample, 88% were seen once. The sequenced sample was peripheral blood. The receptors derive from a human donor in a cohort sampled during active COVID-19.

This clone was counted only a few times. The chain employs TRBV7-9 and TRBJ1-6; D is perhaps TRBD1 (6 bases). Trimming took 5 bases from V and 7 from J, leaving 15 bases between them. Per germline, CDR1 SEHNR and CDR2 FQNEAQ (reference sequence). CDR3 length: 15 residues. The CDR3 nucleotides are TGTGCCAGCAGCCCCTTAACAGGGTTCAATTCACCCCTCCACTTT. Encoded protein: CASSPLTGFNSPLHF. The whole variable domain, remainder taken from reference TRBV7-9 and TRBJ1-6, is DTGVSQNPRHKITKRGQNVTFRCDPISEHNRLYWYRQTLGQGPEFLTYFQNEAQLEKSRLLSDRFSAERPKGSFSTLEIQRTEQGDSAMYLCASSPLTGFNSPLHFGNGTRLTVT.

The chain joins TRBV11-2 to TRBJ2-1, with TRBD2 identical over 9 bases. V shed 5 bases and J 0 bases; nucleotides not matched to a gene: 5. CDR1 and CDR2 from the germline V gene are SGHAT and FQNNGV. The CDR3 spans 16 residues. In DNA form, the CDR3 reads TGTGCCAGCAGCCGTCATAGCGGGAGCTCCTACAATGAGCAGTTCTTC. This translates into CASSRHSGSSYNEQFF. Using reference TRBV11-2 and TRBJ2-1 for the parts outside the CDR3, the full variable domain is EAGVAQSPRYKIIEKRQSVAFWCNPISGHATLYWYQQILGQGPKLLIQFQNNGVVDDSQLPKDRFSAERLKGVDSTLKIQPAKLEDSAVYLCASSRHSGSSYNEQFFGPGTRLTVL.

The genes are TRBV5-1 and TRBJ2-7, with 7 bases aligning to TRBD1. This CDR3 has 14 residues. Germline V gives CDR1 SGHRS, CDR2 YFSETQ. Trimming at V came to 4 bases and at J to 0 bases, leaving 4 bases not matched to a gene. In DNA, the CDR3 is TGCGCCAGCAGCCTGGGACAGAGCTCCTACGAGCAGTACTTC. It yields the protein CASSLGQSSYEQYF.

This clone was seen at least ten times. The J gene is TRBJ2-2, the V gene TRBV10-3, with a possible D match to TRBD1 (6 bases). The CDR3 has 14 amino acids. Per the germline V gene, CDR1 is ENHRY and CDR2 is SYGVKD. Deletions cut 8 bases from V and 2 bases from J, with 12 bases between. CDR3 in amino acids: CAIQDSPNTGELFF. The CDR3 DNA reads TGTGCCATCCAGGACAGCCCTAACACCGGGGAGCTGTTTTTT.

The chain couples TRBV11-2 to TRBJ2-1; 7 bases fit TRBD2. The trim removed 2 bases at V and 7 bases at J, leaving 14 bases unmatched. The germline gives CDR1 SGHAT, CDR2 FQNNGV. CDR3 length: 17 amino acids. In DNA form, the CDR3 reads TGTGCCAGCAGCTTAATGCGGGGGTCGGGTCGGGTTAATGAGCAGTTCTTC. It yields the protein CASSLMRGSGRVNEQFF.

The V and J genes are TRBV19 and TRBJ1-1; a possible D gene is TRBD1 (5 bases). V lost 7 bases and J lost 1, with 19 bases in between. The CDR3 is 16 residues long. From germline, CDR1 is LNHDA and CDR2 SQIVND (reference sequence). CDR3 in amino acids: CASTPQNAGRNTEAFF. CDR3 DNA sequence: TGTGCCAGTACGCCGCAAAACGCAGGGCGGAACACTGAAGCTTTCTTT.

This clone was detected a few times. The CDR3 nucleotides are TGTGCCAGCAGCTCGGACAGGGGATCCTACGAGCAGTACTTC. Protein sequence: CASSSDRGSYEQYF. The rearrangement joins TRBV11-1 to TRBJ2-7, with 9 nucleotides matching TRBD1. Germline CDR1 and CDR2: SGHAT and FQDESV (reference sequence). This CDR3 spans 14 amino acids. The ends lost 4 bases at V and 1 base at J; junction bases unmatched: 2.

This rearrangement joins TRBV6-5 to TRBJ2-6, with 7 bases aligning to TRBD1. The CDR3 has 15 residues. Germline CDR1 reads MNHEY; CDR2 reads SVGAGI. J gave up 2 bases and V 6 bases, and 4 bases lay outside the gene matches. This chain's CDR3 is CASSRTGAGANVLTF. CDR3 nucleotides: TGTGCCAGCAGCAGAACAGGGGCTGGGGCCAACGTCCTGACTTTC.

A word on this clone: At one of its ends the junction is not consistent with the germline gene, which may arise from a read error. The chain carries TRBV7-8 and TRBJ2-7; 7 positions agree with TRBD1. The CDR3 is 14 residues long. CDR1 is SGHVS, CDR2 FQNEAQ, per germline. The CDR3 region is CASSIAGTAYEQYF. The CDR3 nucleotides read TGTGCCAGCAGCATAGCCGGGACAGCCTACGAGCAGTACTTC.

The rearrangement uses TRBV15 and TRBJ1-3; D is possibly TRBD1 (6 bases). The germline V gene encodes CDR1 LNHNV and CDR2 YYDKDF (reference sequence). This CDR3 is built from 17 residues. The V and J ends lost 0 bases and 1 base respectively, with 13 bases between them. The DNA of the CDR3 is TGTGCCACCAGCAGAGATCTTGGCAGGGGTTCTGGAAACACCATATATTTT. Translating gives CATSRDLGRGSGNTIYF.

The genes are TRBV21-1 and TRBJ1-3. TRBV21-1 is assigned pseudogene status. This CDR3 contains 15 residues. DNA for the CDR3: TGTGCCAGCAGCCCCCTAGAAGACTCTGGAAACACCATATATTTT. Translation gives CASSPLEDSGNTIYF.

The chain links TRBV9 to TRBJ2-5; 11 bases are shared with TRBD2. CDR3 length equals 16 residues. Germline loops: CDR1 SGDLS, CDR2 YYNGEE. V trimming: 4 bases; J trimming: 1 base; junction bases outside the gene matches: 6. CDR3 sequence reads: CASSPIAGGSQETQYF. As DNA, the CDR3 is TGTGCCAGCAGCCCGATAGCGGGGGGGTCCCAAGAGACCCAGTACTTC.

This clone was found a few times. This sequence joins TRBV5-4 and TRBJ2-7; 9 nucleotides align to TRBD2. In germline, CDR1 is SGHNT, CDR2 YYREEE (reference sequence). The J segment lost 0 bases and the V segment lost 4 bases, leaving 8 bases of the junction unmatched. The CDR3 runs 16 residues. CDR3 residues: CASSDRLAASSYEQYF. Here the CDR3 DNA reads TGTGCCAGCAGCGACCGACTAGCGGCGAGCTCCTACGAGCAGTACTTC.

The CDR3 is CASSSDGQTYEQYF. DNA for the CDR3: TGTGCCAGCAGCTCCGACGGACAGACCTACGAGCAGTACTTC. The chain has TRBV7-2 and TRBJ2-7; a possible D gene is TRBD1 (6 bases). The germline CDR1 and CDR2 sequences are SGHTA and FQGNSA. CDR3 length: 14 residues. With 4 bases removed from V and 2 bases from J, the gap between germline ends came to 12 bases.

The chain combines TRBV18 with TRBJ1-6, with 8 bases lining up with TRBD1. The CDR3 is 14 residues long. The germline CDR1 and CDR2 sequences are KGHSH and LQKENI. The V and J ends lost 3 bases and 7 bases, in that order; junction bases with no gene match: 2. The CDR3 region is CASSPQGANSPLHF. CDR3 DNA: TGTGCCAGCTCACCGCAGGGGGCGAATTCACCCCTCCACTTT.

The CDR3 is CASSSVWGVINYGYTF. The CDR3 DNA follows: TGTGCCAGCAGCTCCGTTTGGGGCGTGATCAACTATGGCTACACCTTC. The genes are TRBV5-4 and TRBJ1-2; weak D call: TRBD1 (5 bases). CDR1 is SGHNT and CDR2 is YYREEE in the germline V gene (reference sequence). The length of the CDR3 is 16 residues. V lost 3 bases to trimming and J lost 2 bases, with 17 bases between them.

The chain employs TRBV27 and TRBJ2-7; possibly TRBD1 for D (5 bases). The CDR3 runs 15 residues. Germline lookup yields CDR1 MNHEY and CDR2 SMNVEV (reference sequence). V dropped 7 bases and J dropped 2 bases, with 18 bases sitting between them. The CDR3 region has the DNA TGTGCCAGCATGCCGACAGTAACAAACCCCTACGAGCAGTACTTC. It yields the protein CASMPTVTNPYEQYF.

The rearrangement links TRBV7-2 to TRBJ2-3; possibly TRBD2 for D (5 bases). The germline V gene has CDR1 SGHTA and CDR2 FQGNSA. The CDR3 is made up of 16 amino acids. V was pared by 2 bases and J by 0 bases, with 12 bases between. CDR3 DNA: TGTGCCAGCAGCTTAAATGGCGGGTTGAGCACAGATACGCAGTATTTT. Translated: CASSLNGGLSTDTQYF.

The CDR3 reads CASSFSGGDGYTF. The CDR3 DNA reads as TGTGCCAGCAGCTTTTCCGGCGGGGATGGCTACACCTTC. The V and J genes are TRBV12-3 or TRBV12-4 and TRBJ1-2; D gene uncertain. The ends were cut back, 6 bases at V and 6 bases at J, with 14 bases in the middle. The CDR3 contains 13 residues.

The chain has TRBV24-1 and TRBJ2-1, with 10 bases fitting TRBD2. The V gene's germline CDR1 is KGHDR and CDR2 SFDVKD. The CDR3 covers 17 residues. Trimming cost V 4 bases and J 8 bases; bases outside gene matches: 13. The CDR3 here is CATSESASGRRGDEQFF. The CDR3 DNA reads TGTGCCACCAGTGAATCTGCTAGCGGGAGAAGGGGGGATGAGCAGTTCTTC.

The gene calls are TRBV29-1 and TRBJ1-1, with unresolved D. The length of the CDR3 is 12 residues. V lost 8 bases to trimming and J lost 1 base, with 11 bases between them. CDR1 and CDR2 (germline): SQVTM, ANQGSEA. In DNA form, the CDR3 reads TGCAGCTATGCTCGGGGGAACACTGAAGCTTTCTTT. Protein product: CSYARGNTEAFF.

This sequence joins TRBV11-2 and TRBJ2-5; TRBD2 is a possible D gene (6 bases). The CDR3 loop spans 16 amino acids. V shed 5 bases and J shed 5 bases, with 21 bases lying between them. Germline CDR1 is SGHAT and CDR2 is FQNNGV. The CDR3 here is CASSLGTPVTTETQYF. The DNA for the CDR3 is TGTGCCAGCAGCCTGGGGACTCCGGTAACCACTGAGACCCAGTACTTC.

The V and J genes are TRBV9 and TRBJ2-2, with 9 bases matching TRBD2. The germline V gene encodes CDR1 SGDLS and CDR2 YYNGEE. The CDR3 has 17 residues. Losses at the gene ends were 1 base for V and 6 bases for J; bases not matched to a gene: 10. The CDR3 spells CASSVLPGLASSGELFF. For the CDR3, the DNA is TGTGCCAGCAGCGTATTGCCGGGACTAGCTTCCTCCGGGGAGCTGTTTTTT.